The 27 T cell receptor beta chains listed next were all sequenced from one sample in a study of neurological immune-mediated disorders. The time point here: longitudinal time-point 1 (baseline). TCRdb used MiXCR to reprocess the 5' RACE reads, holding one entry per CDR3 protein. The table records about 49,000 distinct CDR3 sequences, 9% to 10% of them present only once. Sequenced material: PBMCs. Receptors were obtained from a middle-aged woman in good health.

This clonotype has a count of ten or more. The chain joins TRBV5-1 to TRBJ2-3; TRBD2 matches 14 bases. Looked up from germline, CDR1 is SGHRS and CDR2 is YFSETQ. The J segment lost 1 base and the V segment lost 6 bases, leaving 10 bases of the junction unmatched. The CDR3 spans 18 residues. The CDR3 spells CASKRTSGRTGRTDTQYF. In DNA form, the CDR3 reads TGCGCCAGCAAGCGGACTAGCGGGAGGACGGGGCGCACAGATACGCAGTATTTT.

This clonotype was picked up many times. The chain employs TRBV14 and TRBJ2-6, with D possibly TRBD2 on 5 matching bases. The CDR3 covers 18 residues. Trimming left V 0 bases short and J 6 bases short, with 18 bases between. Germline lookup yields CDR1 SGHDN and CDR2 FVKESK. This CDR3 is CASSQDGRLSLAANVLTF. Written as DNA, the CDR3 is TGTGCCAGCAGCCAAGATGGGAGACTCTCTCTGGCGGCCAACGTCCTGACTTTC. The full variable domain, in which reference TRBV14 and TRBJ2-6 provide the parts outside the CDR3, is EAGVTQFPSHSVIEKGQTVTLRCDPISGHDNLYWYRRVMGKEIKFLLHFVKESKQDESGMPNNRFLAERTGGTYSTLKVQPAELEDSGVYFCASSQDGRLSLAANVLTFGAGSRLTVL.

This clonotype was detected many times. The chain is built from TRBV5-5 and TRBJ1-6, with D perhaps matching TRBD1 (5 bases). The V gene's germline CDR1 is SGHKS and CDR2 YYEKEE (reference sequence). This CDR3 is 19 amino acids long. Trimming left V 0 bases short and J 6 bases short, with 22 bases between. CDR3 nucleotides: TGTGCCAGCAGCTTGGAGGTTCGGACACCTGGACCTACTAATTCACCCCTCCACTTT. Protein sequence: CASSLEVRTPGPTNSPLHF.

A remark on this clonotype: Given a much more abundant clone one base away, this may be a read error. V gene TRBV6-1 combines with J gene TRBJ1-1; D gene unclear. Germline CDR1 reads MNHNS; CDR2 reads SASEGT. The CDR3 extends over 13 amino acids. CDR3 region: CTSRILEWNSAFF. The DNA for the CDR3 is TGTACCAGCAGGATCCTCGAGTGGAACTCAGCTTTCTTT.

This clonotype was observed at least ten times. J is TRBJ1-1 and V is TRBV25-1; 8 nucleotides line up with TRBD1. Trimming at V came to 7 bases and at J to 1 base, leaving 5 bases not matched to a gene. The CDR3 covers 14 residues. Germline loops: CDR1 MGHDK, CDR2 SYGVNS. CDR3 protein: CASTGTGRNTEAFF. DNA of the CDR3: TGTGCCAGCACCGGGACAGGAAGGAACACTGAAGCTTTCTTT.

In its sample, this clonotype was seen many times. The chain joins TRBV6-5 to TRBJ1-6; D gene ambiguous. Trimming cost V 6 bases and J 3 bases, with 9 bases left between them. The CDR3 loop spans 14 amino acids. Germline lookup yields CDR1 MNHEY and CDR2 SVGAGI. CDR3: CASRPGFYNSPLHF. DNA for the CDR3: TGTGCCAGCAGGCCGGGGTTCTATAATTCACCCCTCCACTTT.

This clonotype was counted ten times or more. The CDR3 here is CATSRVAGAGDEQFF. In DNA form, the CDR3 reads TGTGCCACCAGCAGAGTAGCGGGGGCCGGCGATGAGCAGTTCTTC. The rearrangement links TRBV15 to TRBJ2-1; TRBD2 agrees at 9 bases. Per the germline V gene, CDR1 is LNHNV and CDR2 is YYDKDF (reference sequence). The CDR3 extends over 15 amino acids. V lost 1 base and J lost 8; bases outside the gene matches: 6.

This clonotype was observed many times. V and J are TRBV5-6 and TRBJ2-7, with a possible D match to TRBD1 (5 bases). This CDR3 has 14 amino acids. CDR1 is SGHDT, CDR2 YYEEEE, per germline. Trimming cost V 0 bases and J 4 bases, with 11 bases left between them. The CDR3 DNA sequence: TGTGCCAGCAGCTTGGTAGGGGTTGGATACGAGCAGTACTTC. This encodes CASSLVGVGYEQYF.

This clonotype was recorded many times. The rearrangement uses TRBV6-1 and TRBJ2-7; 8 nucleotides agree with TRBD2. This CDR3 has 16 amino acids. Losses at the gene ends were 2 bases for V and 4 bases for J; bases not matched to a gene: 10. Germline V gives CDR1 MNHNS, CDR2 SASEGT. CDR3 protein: CASSEYGLATPYEQYF. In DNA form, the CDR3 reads TGTGCCAGCAGTGAATATGGACTAGCCACCCCTTACGAGCAGTACTTC.

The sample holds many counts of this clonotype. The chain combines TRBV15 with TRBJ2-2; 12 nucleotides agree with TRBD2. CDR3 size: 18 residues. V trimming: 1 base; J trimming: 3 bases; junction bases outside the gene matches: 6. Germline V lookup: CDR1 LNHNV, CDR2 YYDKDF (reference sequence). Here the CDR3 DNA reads TGTGCCACCAGCAGAGTTTCTAGCGGGGGGGCTCACACCGGGGAGCTGTTTTTT. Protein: CATSRVSSGGAHTGELFF.

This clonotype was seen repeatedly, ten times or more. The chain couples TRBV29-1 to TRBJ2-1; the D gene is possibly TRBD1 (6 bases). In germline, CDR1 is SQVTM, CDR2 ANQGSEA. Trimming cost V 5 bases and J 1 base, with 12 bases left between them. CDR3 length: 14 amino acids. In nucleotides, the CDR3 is TGCAGCGTTAGGGGGACCGGTTCCTACAATGAGCAGTTCTTC. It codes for CSVRGTGSYNEQFF.

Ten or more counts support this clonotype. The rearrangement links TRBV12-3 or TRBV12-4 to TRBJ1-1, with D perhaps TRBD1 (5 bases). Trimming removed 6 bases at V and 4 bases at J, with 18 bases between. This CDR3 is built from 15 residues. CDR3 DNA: TGTGCCAGCAGCGGACAAGGAAGGGGCGTCACTGAAGCTTTCTTT. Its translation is CASSGQGRGVTEAFF.

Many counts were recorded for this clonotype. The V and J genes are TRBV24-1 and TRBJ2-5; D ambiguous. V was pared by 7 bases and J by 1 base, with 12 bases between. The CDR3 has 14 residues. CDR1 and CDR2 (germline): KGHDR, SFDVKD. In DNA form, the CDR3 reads TGTGCCACCAGCGGGCGGTCCTCCCAAGAGACCCAGTACTTC. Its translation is CATSGRSSQETQYF.

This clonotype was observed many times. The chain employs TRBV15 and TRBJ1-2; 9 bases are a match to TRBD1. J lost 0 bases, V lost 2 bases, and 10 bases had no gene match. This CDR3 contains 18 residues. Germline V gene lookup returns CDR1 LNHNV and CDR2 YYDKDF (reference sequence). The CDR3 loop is CATSRPRTGASTNYGYTF. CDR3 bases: TGTGCCACCAGCAGACCTCGGACAGGGGCATCGACTAACTATGGCTACACCTTC.

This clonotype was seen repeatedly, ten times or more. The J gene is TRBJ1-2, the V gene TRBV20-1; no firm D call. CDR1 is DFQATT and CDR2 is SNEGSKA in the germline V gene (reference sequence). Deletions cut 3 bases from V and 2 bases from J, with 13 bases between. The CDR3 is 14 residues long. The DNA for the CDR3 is TGCAGTGCTAGGACTCCCACAGTAAACTATGGCTACACCTTC. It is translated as CSARTPTVNYGYTF.

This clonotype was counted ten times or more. CDR3 residues: CASSNHQPQHF. The CDR3 bases are TGTGCCAGCAGTAACCATCAGCCCCAGCATTTT. The chain employs TRBV6-2 or TRBV6-3 and TRBJ1-5; D call uncertain. This CDR3 is 11 amino acids long. Germline values: CDR1 MNHEY, CDR2 SVGEGT. Trimming removed 5 bases at V and 5 bases at J, with 4 bases between.

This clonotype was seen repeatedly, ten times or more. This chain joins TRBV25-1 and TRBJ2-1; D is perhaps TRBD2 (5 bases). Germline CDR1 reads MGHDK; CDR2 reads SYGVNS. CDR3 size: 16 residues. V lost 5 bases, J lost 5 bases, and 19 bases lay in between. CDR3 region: CASSPTLASDDNEQFF. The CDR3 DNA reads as TGTGCCAGCAGTCCAACTCTAGCCTCTGACGACAATGAGCAGTTCTTC. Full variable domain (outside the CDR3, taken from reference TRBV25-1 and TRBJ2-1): EADIYQTPRYLVIGTGKKITLECSQTMGHDKMYWYQQDPGMELHLIHYSYGVNSTEKGDLSSESTVSRIRTEHFPLTLESARPSHTSQYLCASSPTLASDDNEQFFGPGTRLTVL.

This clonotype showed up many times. CDR3 DNA sequence: TGTGCCAGCAGCTCCTACAAGGGGGGTCTCTTTAATGAGCAGTTCTTC. Translating it yields CASSSYKGGLFNEQFF. The chain is built from TRBV9 and TRBJ2-1; D possibly matches TRBD1 or TRBD2 (6 bases each). V was clipped by 4 bases and J by 7 bases, with 21 bases between them. CDR3 length equals 16 residues. Germline CDR1 is SGDLS and CDR2 is YYNGEE.

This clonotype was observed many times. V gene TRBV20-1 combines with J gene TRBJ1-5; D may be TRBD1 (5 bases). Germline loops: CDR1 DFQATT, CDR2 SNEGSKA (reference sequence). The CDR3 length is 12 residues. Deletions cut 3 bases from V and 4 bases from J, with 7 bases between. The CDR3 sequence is CSARTANQPQHF. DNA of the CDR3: TGCAGTGCTAGGACAGCTAATCAGCCCCAGCATTTT.

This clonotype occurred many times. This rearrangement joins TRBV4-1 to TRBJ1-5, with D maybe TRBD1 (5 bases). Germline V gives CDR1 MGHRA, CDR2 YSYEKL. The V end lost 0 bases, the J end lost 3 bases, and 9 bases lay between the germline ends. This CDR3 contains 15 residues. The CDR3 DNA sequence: TGCGCCAGCAGCCAAGATCGAGGGGTCAATCAGCCCCAGCATTTT. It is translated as CASSQDRGVNQPQHF.

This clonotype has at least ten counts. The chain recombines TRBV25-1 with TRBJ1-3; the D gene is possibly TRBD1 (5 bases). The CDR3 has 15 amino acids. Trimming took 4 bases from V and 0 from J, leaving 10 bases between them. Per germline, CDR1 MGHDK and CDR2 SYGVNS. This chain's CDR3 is CASSARQSSGNTIYF. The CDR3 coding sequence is TGTGCCAGCAGTGCCAGACAGAGCTCTGGAAACACCATATATTTT.

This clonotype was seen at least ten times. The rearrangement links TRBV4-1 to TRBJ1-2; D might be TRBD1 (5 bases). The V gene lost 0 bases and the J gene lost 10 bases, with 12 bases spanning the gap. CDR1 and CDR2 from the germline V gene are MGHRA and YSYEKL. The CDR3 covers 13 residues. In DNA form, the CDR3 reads TGCGCCAGCAGCCAAGACCCTCGGGGCTTCTACACCTTC. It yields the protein CASSQDPRGFYTF.

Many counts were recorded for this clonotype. CDR3 nucleotide sequence: TGTGCCATCAGTGAGTCGACAGAGGGCCGGATTTATGGCTACACCTTC. It translates to CAISESTEGRIYGYTF. This sequence joins TRBV10-3 and TRBJ1-2; TRBD1 might be the D (5 bases). Germline V CDR1 and CDR2: ENHRY, SYGVKD. The CDR3 runs to 16 residues. V shed 0 bases and J shed 5 bases, with 16 bases lying between them.

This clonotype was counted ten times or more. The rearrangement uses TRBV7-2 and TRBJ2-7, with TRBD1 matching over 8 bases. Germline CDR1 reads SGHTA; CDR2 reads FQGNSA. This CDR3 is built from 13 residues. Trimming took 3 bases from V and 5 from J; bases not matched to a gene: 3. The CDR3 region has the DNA TGTGCCAGCAGCTTTCAGGGGGCAAACGAGCAGTACTTC. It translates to CASSFQGANEQYF. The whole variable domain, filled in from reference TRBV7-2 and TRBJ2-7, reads GAGVSQSPSNKVTEKGKDVELRCDPISGHTALYWYRQSLGQGLEFLIYFQGNSAPDKSGLPSDRFSAERTGGSVSTLTIQRTQQEDSAVYLCASSFQGANEQYFGPGTRLTVT.

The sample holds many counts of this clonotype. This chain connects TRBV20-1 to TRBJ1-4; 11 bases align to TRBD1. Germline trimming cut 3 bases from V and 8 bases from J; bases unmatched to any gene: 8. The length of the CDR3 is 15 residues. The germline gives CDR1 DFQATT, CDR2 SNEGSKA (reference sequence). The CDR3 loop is CSASPLGQGGEKLFF. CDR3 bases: TGCAGTGCTAGTCCTCTGGGACAGGGGGGGGAAAAACTGTTTTTT.

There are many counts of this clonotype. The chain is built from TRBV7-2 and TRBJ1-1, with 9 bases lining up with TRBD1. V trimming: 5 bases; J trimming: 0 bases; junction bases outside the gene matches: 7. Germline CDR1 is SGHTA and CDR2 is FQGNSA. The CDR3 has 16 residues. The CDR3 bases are TGTGCCAGCAGCAAAGGGGGGACAGGGCTGAACACTGAAGCTTTCTTT. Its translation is CASSKGGTGLNTEAFF.

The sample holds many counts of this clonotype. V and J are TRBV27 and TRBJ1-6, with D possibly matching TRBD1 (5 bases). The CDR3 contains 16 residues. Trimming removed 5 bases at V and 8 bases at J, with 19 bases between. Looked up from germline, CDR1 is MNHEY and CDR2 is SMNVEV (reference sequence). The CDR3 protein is CASSLSPGAGHSPLHF. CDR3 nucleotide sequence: TGTGCCAGCAGTCTCTCCCCGGGAGCGGGGCATTCACCCCTCCACTTT.